This entry is about one TCR beta chain. No antigen is known for it. The CDR3 loop spans 13 amino acids. V dropped 5 bases and J dropped 3; count of bases not matched to a gene: 7. Germline V CDR1 and CDR2: SQVTM, ANQGSEA. These data are taken from a study of blood T cells in healthy people across ages. Regarding the study as a whole: Older age coincided with a roughly linear decline in TCR beta diversity per million T cells. Diversity of TCR beta correlated strongly with naive T cell percentage.

With a J-beta primer mix and a sample-barcoded 5' primer, a second PCR ran 7 to 11 cycles. TCRdb itself ran the 5' RACE reads through MiXCR, one entry per CDR3 protein. Among 750,000 to 950,000 distinct CDR3 sequences, roughly 26% were seen once, and the ten largest hold 2.5% to 3.5%. The same specimen was also included in a second study, on T cells of mothers and their children. That investigation notes: All RNA that had been extracted was used for cDNA synthesis at about 1.5 ug per 15 ul.

The specimen sequenced was blood. This sequence was found in a boy aged 5-17 years in good health. The rearrangement joins TRBV29-1 to TRBJ2-7; 7 positions agree with TRBD1. CDR3 sequence (DNA): TGCAGCGTTCACCTACAGGGGAACTACGAGCAGTACTTC. Amino acid sequence: CSVHLQGNYEQYF.